The T cell receptor (beta chain) under discussion was sequenced for a study of control samples from healthy donors and cancer patients. Only in-frame clones appear in the TCRdb table, and some are missing; sequencing was by immunoSEQ multiplex PCR. This sample carries almost 85,000 clones, over 90% of them seen once, and the ten largest clones take approximately 4.8%. Germline lookup yields CDR1 LNHDA and CDR2 SQIVND (reference sequence). The CDR3 consists of 12 residues. With 5 bases removed from V and 9 bases from J, the gap between germline ends came to 11 bases. The chain links TRBV19 to TRBJ2-1; D unresolved. Source material: blood. The clonotype comes from a woman under 30 in good health. The CDR3 reads CASSPRTGEQFF. The CDR3 bases are TGTGCCAGTAGTCCCCGGACGGGTGAGCAGTTCTTC.